Listed below are T cell receptor beta chains from one sample, sequenced in a study of blood T cell repertoires in COVID-19. TCRdb's table, derived via immunoSEQ multiplex PCR, lists solely in-frame clones and lacks some. The sample carries 140,000 or so clones, 84% recorded once. Input material: PBMCs or T cells enriched from blood (not recorded which). All receptors come from a woman between 45 and 60 years old with acute COVID-19. CDR3s leave out the opening cysteine and the closing phenylalanine or tryptophan. Each record gives: clone size, J gene, V gene, CDR3 protein. Clone size is not always given. Where it is, it says once, few, many or a class for expanded clones.

once	TRBJ2-7	TRBV4-1	ASSPSGPNPYEQY
.	TRBJ1-3	TRBV19	ASGWRGLGNTIY
once	TRBJ1-1	TRBV7-3	ASSLNPGENTEAF
.	TRBJ1-5	TRBV4-1	ASSTREGASNQPQH
.	TRBJ1-2	TRBV2	ASSSQPLIYGYT
.	TRBJ1-5	TRBV19	ASSIGGQGKNQPQH
.	TRBJ2-5	TRBV2	ASSEGFGSGGKETQY
.	TRBJ2-2	TRBV27	ASSGARRANTGELF
.	TRBJ1-1	TRBV5-8	ASSLDAGGRGTEAF
.	TRBJ2-7	TRBV9	ASSSAGGPQSYEQY
.	TRBJ2-7	TRBV7-9	ASSLGPIAGPSYEQY
.	TRBJ2-7	TRBV6-6	ASSYAATGLNEQY
.	TRBJ2-2	TRBV7-3	ASSMTSGRAAGELF
.	TRBJ2-2	TRBV21-1	ASRGNGTGELF
.	TRBJ2-5	TRBV9	ASSPRGAGEQETQY
.	TRBJ1-4	TRBV2	ASRQGGEKLF
.	TRBJ2-1	TRBV7-9	ASSPLSPVRSYNEQF
.	TRBJ1-1	TRBV11-1	ASTRGGQGNTEAF
.	TRBJ2-7	TRBV5-5	ASSLVLAGREQY
.	TRBJ2-3	TRBV2	ASSESYPTQY
few	TRBJ2-7	TRBV11-3	ASSFTNRGEQY
.	TRBJ2-7	TRBV7-8	ASSLLAGSYEQY
.	TRBJ1-6	TRBV9	ASSGRTGNSPLH
.	TRBJ2-1	TRBV15	ATSRDGRGMGYNEQF
.	TRBJ2-1	TRBV27	ASSPDSRGQF
.	TRBJ1-1	TRBV2	ASSAQTGGENTEAF
once	TRBJ1-1	TRBV18	ASSPPKEETTF
.	TRBJ2-7	TRBV4-2	ASSPGYEQY
.	TRBJ2-2	TRBV27	ASSPLGQGTGELF
.	TRBJ1-1	TRBV18	ASSPSREMNTEAF
.	TRBJ2-4	TRBV3-1/TRBV3-2	ASSQGLSGAGGVQY
few	TRBJ1-1	TRBV7-9	ASSLVANTEAF
.	TRBJ1-2	TRBV18	ASSPRGGADDGYT
.	TRBJ2-1	TRBV5-4	ASSLSGAGSYNEQF
.	TRBJ2-1	TRBV5-1	ASSPTLLGYNEQF
.	TRBJ1-2	TRBV18	ASSRREGGYT
.	TRBJ2-5	TRBV4-3	ASSQDYKGRRAGPVSQETQY